This entry lists 20 T cell receptor beta chains sequenced from one sample in a study of shared T cell receptors in the human thymus. Method: immunoSEQ multiplex PCR; TCRdb's copy keeps in-frame clones and lacks some. The sample lists approximately 760,000 clones, approximately 85% seen once, with 0.0095% to 0.013% in the top ten. Another study also made use of these data, one on human thymus T cells.

Sequencing was done on a sample of thymocytes. The receptors were sampled from a girl in the first two years of life with a congenital heart defect.

A single count supports this clone. V usage is TRBV7-8 and J usage is TRBJ2-3; TRBD2 aligns across 8 bases. This CDR3 region has 17 residues. The ends lost 3 bases at V and 2 bases at J; junction bases unmatched: 10. CDR1 is SGHVS, CDR2 FQNEAQ, per germline. The CDR3 DNA is TGTGCCAGCAGCTTGGGTATCTTCGGGGGGGACACAGATACGCAGTATTTT. Protein product: CASSLGIFGGDTDTQYF.

V gene TRBV14 combines with J gene TRBJ1-1; 7 bases align to TRBD1. The V gene end was trimmed by 1 base and the J gene end by 4 bases; junction bases not matched to a gene: 9. This CDR3 comprises 16 residues. The germline V gene encodes CDR1 SGHDN and CDR2 FVKESK. The chain's CDR3 is CASSQALTGLGTEAFF. The CDR3 DNA follows: TGTGCCAGCAGCCAAGCTTTGACAGGGTTGGGCACTGAAGCTTTCTTT. Full variable domain (outside the CDR3, taken from reference TRBV14 and TRBJ1-1): EAGVTQFPSHSVIEKGQTVTLRCDPISGHDNLYWYRRVMGKEIKFLLHFVKESKQDESGMPNNRFLAERTGGTYSTLKVQPAELEDSGVYFCASSQALTGLGTEAFFGQGTRLTVV.

The genes are TRBV11-2 and TRBJ2-6; D remains unclear. The CDR3 is made up of 16 amino acids. The V and J ends lost 3 bases and 1 base respectively, with 10 bases between them. Per the germline V gene, CDR1 is SGHAT and CDR2 is FQNNGV. Written as DNA, the CDR3 is TGTGCCAGCAGCTTTTATCTCGGGTCTGGGGCCAACGTCCTGACTTTC. Encoded protein: CASSFYLGSGANVLTF.

A word on this clone: An end of the junction does not agree with germline; a read error may underlie this. The J gene is TRBJ1-2, the V gene TRBV19, with D hard to call. Germline values: CDR1 LNHDA, CDR2 SQIVND (reference sequence). There are 12 residues in the CDR3. CDR3 sequence reads: CASSALEGPSAF. The CDR3 nucleotides read TGTGCCAGTAGTGCGTTGGAGGGTCCTTCCGCCTTC. The whole variable domain, remainder taken from reference TRBV19 and TRBJ1-2, is DGGITQSPKYLFRKEGQNVTLSCEQNLNHDAMYWYRQDPGQGLRLIYYSQIVNDFQKGDIAEGYSVSREKKESFPLTVTSAQKNPTAFYLCASSALEGPSAFGSGTRLTVV.

The chain couples TRBV4-1 to TRBJ1-5, with D possibly TRBD1 on 5 matching bases. V shed 2 bases and J shed 1 base, with 9 bases lying between them. Germline V gene lookup returns CDR1 MGHRA and CDR2 YSYEKL. This CDR3 comprises 15 residues. The CDR3 loop reads CASSQPRESNQPQHF. The DNA of the CDR3 is TGCGCCAGCAGCCAACCCAGGGAAAGCAATCAGCCCCAGCATTTT.

This clone was detected only a few times. The chain couples TRBV6-1 to TRBJ1-5, with a weak D call TRBD1 (6 bases). Between the trimmed V and J ends, which lost 4 bases and 2 bases, there was a span of 12 bases. The CDR3 spans 15 residues. Per germline, CDR1 MNHNS and CDR2 SASEGT. The CDR3 spells CASSGGGRGNQPQHF. Here the CDR3 DNA reads TGTGCCAGCAGTGGGGGGGGCAGGGGCAATCAGCCCCAGCATTTT.

The chain links TRBV30 to TRBJ1-2; no firm D call. Germline CDR1 reads GTSNPN; CDR2 reads SVGIG (reference sequence). Trimming left V 1 base short and J 4 bases short, with 4 bases between. The CDR3 consists of 11 residues. The CDR3 is CAWSASYGYTF. CDR3 bases: TGTGCCTGGAGTGCTAGCTATGGCTACACCTTC.

J is TRBJ2-3 and V is TRBV15, with unresolved D. This CDR3 region has 19 residues. Per the germline V gene, CDR1 is LNHNV and CDR2 is YYDKDF (reference sequence). Trimming removed 4 bases from V and 4 bases from J, with 27 bases in between. The DNA of the CDR3 is TGTGCCACCAGCAATTTGAGGCACACGAAAGTTAGAGTCGCAGATACGCAGTATTTT. It yields the protein CATSNLRHTKVRVADTQYF.

This chain connects TRBV7-9 to TRBJ1-1, with 7 bases fitting TRBD1. V gave up 3 bases and J gave up 1 base; unmatched junction bases: 8. Looked up from germline, CDR1 is SEHNR and CDR2 is FQNEAQ (reference sequence). The CDR3 runs 16 residues. The CDR3 protein is CASSFSRTGGNTEAFF. The DNA of the CDR3 is TGTGCCAGCAGCTTCTCAAGGACAGGCGGGAACACTGAAGCTTTCTTT.

The genes are TRBV27 and TRBJ1-1, with 7 bases fitting TRBD1. Germline V gives CDR1 MNHEY, CDR2 SMNVEV (reference sequence). CDR3 length equals 18 residues. V lost 3 bases, J lost 1 base, and 14 bases stayed unmatched. CDR3 coding DNA: TGTGCCAGCAGTTTTTCCCATGACAGGGCGAACTCGAACACTGAAGCTTTCTTT. This encodes CASSFSHDRANSNTEAFF.

V gene TRBV12-5 combines with J gene TRBJ2-6; perhaps TRBD1 as D (6 bases). The CDR3 is 17 amino acids. Germline assignment: CDR1 LGHNT and CDR2 FRNRAP. The V end lost 6 bases, the J end lost 0 bases, and 15 bases lay between the germline ends. CDR3 loop: CASGGPGHISGANVLTF. For the CDR3, the DNA is TGTGCTAGTGGGGGGCCGGGACATATCTCTGGGGCCAACGTCCTGACTTTC. The full variable domain, in which reference TRBV12-5 and TRBJ2-6 provide the parts outside the CDR3, is DARVTQTPRHKVTEMGQEVTMRCQPILGHNTVFWYRQTMMQGLELLAYFRNRAPLDDSGMPKDRFSAEMPDATLATLKIQPSEPRDSAVYFCASGGPGHISGANVLTFGAGSRLTVL.

The V call is TRBV2, the J call TRBJ2-7, with no clear D. Germline CDR1 is SNHLY and CDR2 is FYNNEI. The CDR3 runs 13 residues. V was cut by 3 bases and J by 2 bases, with 8 bases left in between. CDR3 amino acids: CASSEAFPYEQYF. The CDR3 bases are TGTGCCAGCAGTGAGGCATTCCCCTACGAGCAGTACTTC.

This clone showed up just once. The chain couples TRBV19 to TRBJ1-2, with D possibly matching TRBD1 (6 bases). With 5 bases removed from V and 3 bases from J, the gap between germline ends came to 13 bases. Germline CDR1 and CDR2: LNHDA and SQIVND (reference sequence). This CDR3 contains 14 residues. CDR3 amino acids: CASSLGEGDYGYTF. In DNA form, the CDR3 reads TGTGCCAGTAGTCTCGGGGAGGGGGACTATGGCTACACCTTC.

Here the CDR3 DNA reads TGTGCCAGCAGCCTTACGAACCGGGACAGGGAAGTAGATACGCAGTATTTT. It is translated as CASSLTNRDREVDTQYF. This chain links TRBV7-9 with TRBJ2-3, with TRBD1 matching 9 bases. The trim removed 5 bases at V and 5 bases at J, leaving 14 bases unmatched. This CDR3 contains 17 residues. The germline V gene has CDR1 SEHNR and CDR2 FQNEAQ (reference sequence). Combining the CDR3 with reference TRBV7-9 and TRBJ2-3 gives the whole variable domain DTGVSQNPRHKITKRGQNVTFRCDPISEHNRLYWYRQTLGQGPEFLTYFQNEAQLEKSRLLSDRFSAERPKGSFSTLEIQRTEQGDSAMYLCASSLTNRDREVDTQYFGPGTRLTVL.

This chain links TRBV19 with TRBJ2-3, with D perhaps TRBD1 (6 bases). Trimming took off 5 bases at V and 4 bases at J, with 13 bases between the two ends. This CDR3 is built from 14 residues. Germline V gives CDR1 LNHDA, CDR2 SQIVND (reference sequence). The CDR3 reads CASSHGQGSDTQYF. The DNA of the CDR3 is TGTGCCAGTAGTCACGGCCAGGGGTCAGATACGCAGTATTTT.

V and J are TRBV4-3 and TRBJ1-4, with a possible D match to TRBD1 (5 bases). The CDR3 covers 15 residues. V dropped 3 bases and J dropped 5 bases, with 13 bases sitting between them. Germline values: CDR1 LGHNA, CDR2 YSLEER. The chain's CDR3 is CASSHPDSDNEKLFF. CDR3 sequence (DNA): TGCGCCAGCAGCCATCCCGACAGTGACAATGAAAAACTGTTTTTT.

V usage is TRBV6-5 and J usage is TRBJ1-1; D may be TRBD1 (5 bases). The CDR3 sequence is 12 residues long. Germline lookup yields CDR1 MNHEY and CDR2 SVGAGI. The germline V and J ends were trimmed by 4 bases and 8 bases, with 11 bases remaining between them. The CDR3 DNA reads TGTGCCAGCAGTTCTCGACAGTTCGAAGCTTTCTTT. Protein: CASSSRQFEAFF.

This clone was seen once. J is TRBJ2-7 and V is TRBV5-1; TRBD1 matches at 8 bases. The junction had 10 bases not matched to a gene; V was cut back by 0 bases and J by 2 bases. Germline V gene data show CDR1 as SGHRS and CDR2 as YFSETQ. This CDR3 spans 17 amino acids. CDR3 sequence: CASSLVAGTGGTYEQYF. Written as DNA, the CDR3 is TGCGCCAGCAGCTTGGTAGCCGGGACAGGCGGGACCTACGAGCAGTACTTC.

J is TRBJ2-2 and V is TRBV11-2; D might be TRBD2 (5 bases). The CDR3 has 15 residues. V dropped 4 bases and J dropped 5 bases, with 14 bases sitting between them. CDR1 SGHAT and CDR2 FQNNGV come from the germline V gene. The CDR3 spells CASSSLRGATGELFF. Here the CDR3 DNA reads TGTGCCAGCAGCTCCCTCCGGGGAGCGACCGGGGAGCTGTTTTTT.

The gene calls are TRBV7-3 and TRBJ2-7; D perhaps matches TRBD1 (5 bases). This CDR3 region has 18 residues. V lost 2 bases to trimming and J lost 6 bases, with 26 bases between them. Germline values: CDR1 SGHTA, CDR2 FQGTGA. CDR3 amino acids: CASSLLQVSHHLPPEQYF. The CDR3 region has the DNA TGTGCCAGCAGCTTACTACAGGTATCCCACCACCTCCCACCCGAGCAGTACTTC. Complete variable domain (other parts from reference TRBV7-3 and TRBJ2-7): GAGVSQTPSNKVTEKGKYVELRCDPISGHTALYWYRQSLGQGPEFLIYFQGTGAADDSGLPNDRFFAVRPEGSVSTLKIQRTERGDSAVYLCASSLLQVSHHLPPEQYFGPGTRLTVT.